A selection of T cell receptor beta chains follows, all from one sample in a study of TIL therapy for anti-PD-1-resistant metastatic lung cancer. Assay: immunoSEQ multiplex PCR; the TCRdb copy retains only in-frame clones and omits some. The sample lists tens of thousands of clones, around 70% seen once, with approximately 7.3% in the top ten. Here the sequenced sample was tumor tissue, taken at baseline. The receptors were sampled from a person aged 30 to 80 with non-small cell lung cancer. Each CDR3 is given with its conserved first and last residue. The D gene is left open where the match is weak. The listing skips clone size in some rows; elsewhere it reads once, few, many or a size class.

abundance,j_gene,v_gene,d_gene,CDR3aa,CDR3nt
.,TRBJ2-3,TRBV29-1,TRBD1,CSVPPDRGGTDTQYF,TGCAGCGTGCCCCCTGACAGGGGGGGAACAGATACGCAGTATTTT
.,TRBJ2-7,TRBV11-2,.,CASSSDSASYEQYF,TGTGCCAGCAGCTCGGACAGCGCTTCCTACGAGCAGTACTTC
.,TRBJ1-6,TRBV5-6,.,CASSLVPFGDSPLHF,TGTGCCAGCAGCTTGGTGCCATTTGGGGATTCACCCCTCCACTTT
.,TRBJ1-1,TRBV6-1,TRBD1,CASSASGDRAHSWEAFF,TGTGCCAGCAGTGCCAGTGGGGACAGGGCCCACTCTTGGGAAGCTTTCTTT
.,TRBJ1-1,TRBV11-3,.,CASSLGSGNTEAFF,TGTGCCAGCAGCTTAGGTTCAGGGAACACTGAAGCTTTCTTT
.,TRBJ2-5,TRBV19,.,CASSIQGWQETQYF,TGTGCCAGTAGTATCCAGGGTTGGCAAGAGACCCAGTACTTC
.,TRBJ2-5,TRBV30,.,CAWGTGLGAQETQYF,TGTGCCTGGGGCACAGGGTTGGGGGCCCAAGAGACCCAGTACTTC
.,TRBJ2-7,TRBV19,.,CASSTPGSYEQYF,TGTGCCAGTAGTACACCAGGGAGCTACGAGCAGTACTTC
.,TRBJ2-2,TRBV7-3,TRBD2,CASTDPGGRTGELFF,TGTGCCAGCACCGACCCGGGGGGGCGGACCGGGGAGCTGTTTTTT
.,TRBJ1-2,TRBV19,TRBD1,CASSFRSGGGYTF,TGTGCCAGTAGTTTTCGTTCAGGGGGCGGCTACACCTTC
.,TRBJ2-3,TRBV9,.,CASSVEAAPTDTQYF,TGTGCCAGCAGCGTAGAGGCTGCTCCCACAGATACGCAGTATTTT
.,TRBJ2-5,TRBV4-1,TRBD1,CASSQDGQGRGETQYF,TGCGCCAGCAGCCAAGACGGACAGGGGCGCGGAGAGACCCAGTACTTC
.,TRBJ2-3,TRBV29-1,TRBD1,CSVEHRDRTDTQYF,TGCAGCGTTGAGCACCGGGACAGGACAGATACGCAGTATTTT
.,TRBJ2-2,TRBV6-1,TRBD2,CASSDLAGGRIGELFF,TGTGCCAGCAGTGACTTAGCGGGGGGCAGGATCGGGGAGCTGTTTTTT
.,TRBJ2-7,TRBV21-1,.,CASSKGLIRNRGYEQYF,TGTGCCAGCAGCAAAGGTTTAATTCGGAACAGGGGCTACGAGCAGTACTTC
.,TRBJ1-4,TRBV14,.,CARKTEKLFF,TGTGCCAGGAAAACTGAAAAACTGTTTTTT
.,TRBJ2-5,TRBV2,.,CAIIRRGGEETQYF,TGTGCCATTATTAGACGCGGCGGTGAGGAGACCCAGTACTTC
.,TRBJ2-5,TRBV19,.,CASSPSMAETQYF,TGTGCCAGTAGTCCCTCAATGGCAGAGACCCAGTACTTC
.,TRBJ2-2,TRBV5-1,TRBD1,CASSLGTGGGELFF,TGCGCCAGCAGCTTGGGGACAGGAGGCGGGGAGCTGTTTTTT
.,TRBJ2-4,TRBV27,.,CASGILAKNIQYF,TGTGCCAGCGGAATACTAGCCAAAAACATTCAGTACTTC
.,TRBJ2-3,TRBV7-9,TRBD2,CASSLLGRGFTDTQYF,TGTGCCAGCAGCTTATTGGGGCGGGGGTTCACAGATACGCAGTATTTT
.,TRBJ2-3,TRBV7-2,TRBD2,CASSLMIRSGATDTQYF,TGTGCCAGCAGCTTAATGATAAGGAGCGGGGCTACAGATACGCAGTATTTT
.,TRBJ2-2,TRBV4-1,.,CASRGLANTGELFF,TGCGCCAGCAGAGGTCTAGCAAACACCGGGGAGCTGTTTTTT
.,TRBJ1-5,TRBV30,TRBD1,CAWSVRTGVNQPQHF,TGTGCCTGGAGTGTACGGACAGGGGTCAATCAGCCCCAGCATTTT
few,TRBJ2-7,TRBV4-2,TRBD2,CASSQGTSGGGYEQYF,TGTGCCAGCAGCCAAGGGACTAGCGGGGGGGGCTACGAGCAGTACTTC
few,TRBJ2-1,TRBV13,TRBD2,CASSLTGLAGLNEQFF,TGTGCCAGCAGCTTAACGGGACTAGCGGGGTTGAATGAGCAGTTCTTC
.,TRBJ1-1,TRBV27,.,CASSIRGNTEAFF,TGTGCCAGCAGCATAAGGGGGAACACTGAAGCTTTCTTT
.,TRBJ2-7,TRBV5-1,.,CASSLERGVLGYEQYF,TGCGCCAGCAGCCTGGAGAGGGGGGTTTTGGGCTACGAGCAGTACTTC
.,TRBJ2-3,TRBV5-4,TRBD2,CASSSSSGEGDTQYF,TGTGCCAGCAGCTCCTCTAGCGGGGAGGGAGATACGCAGTATTTT
.,TRBJ1-3,TRBV13,.,CASSFLRTGNTIYF,TGTGCCAGCAGCTTTCTAAGGACCGGAAACACCATATATTTT
.,TRBJ2-1,TRBV7-4,.,CASSLGESEGEQFF,TGTGCCAGCAGCTTAGGTGAGAGCGAGGGTGAGCAGTTCTTC
.,TRBJ2-1,TRBV5-5,TRBD2,CASSLASGVYNEQFF,TGTGCCAGCAGCTTGGCTAGCGGGGTTTACAATGAGCAGTTCTTC
.,TRBJ1-4,TRBV11-2,.,CASSPSWREKLFF,TGTGCCAGCAGCCCATCCTGGAGGGAAAAACTGTTTTTT
.,TRBJ1-6,TRBV7-6,.,CASSLRTESYNSPLHF,TGTGCCAGCAGCCTACGGACGGAGAGTTATAATTCACCCCTCCACTTT
few,TRBJ2-1,TRBV13,.,CASSLDTEQFF,TGTGCCAGCAGCTTAGATACGGAGCAGTTCTTC
.,TRBJ1-2,TRBV7-8,TRBD1,CASSPNRGGKGYTF,TGTGCCAGCAGCCCCAACAGGGGAGGGAAGGGCTACACCTTC
.,TRBJ2-3,TRBV7-2,.,CASSPGPRDTQYF,TGTGCCAGCAGCCCCGGACCTCGAGATACGCAGTATTTT
.,TRBJ2-7,TRBV2,TRBD1,CASSGTGDYEQYF,TGTGCCAGCAGCGGGACAGGGGACTACGAGCAGTACTTC
.,TRBJ1-3,TRBV18,.,CASSPPGGLFGNTIYF,TGTGCCAGCTCACCACCCGGGGGGCTGTTTGGAAACACCATATATTTT
.,TRBJ2-3,TRBV13,TRBD2,CASSTVSGGVRADTQYF,TGTGCCAGCAGCACGGTTAGCGGGGGGGTTCGGGCAGATACGCAGTATTTT
.,TRBJ2-1,TRBV7-3,.,CASSGFSYNEQFF,TGTGCCAGCAGTGGTTTCTCCTACAATGAGCAGTTCTTC
once,TRBJ2-5,TRBV5-1,.,CASSPGFQETQYF,TGCGCCAGCAGCCCGGGATTTCAAGAGACCCAGTACTTC
.,TRBJ1-3,TRBV5-6,.,CASSPWDWGGNTIYF,TGTGCCAGCAGCCCATGGGACTGGGGAGGAAACACCATATATTTT
medium-sized,TRBJ2-1,TRBV7-2,.,CASSDRYSSYNEQFF,TGTGCCAGCAGCGACAGATACAGCTCCTACAATGAGCAGTTCTTC
.,TRBJ1-1,TRBV7-8,.,CASSPRGGADTEAFF,TGTGCCAGCAGCCCGAGGGGGGGGGCAGACACTGAAGCTTTCTTT
few,TRBJ2-7,TRBV7-3,.,CASSTPRDF,TGTGCCAGCAGCACTCCTCGGGACTTC